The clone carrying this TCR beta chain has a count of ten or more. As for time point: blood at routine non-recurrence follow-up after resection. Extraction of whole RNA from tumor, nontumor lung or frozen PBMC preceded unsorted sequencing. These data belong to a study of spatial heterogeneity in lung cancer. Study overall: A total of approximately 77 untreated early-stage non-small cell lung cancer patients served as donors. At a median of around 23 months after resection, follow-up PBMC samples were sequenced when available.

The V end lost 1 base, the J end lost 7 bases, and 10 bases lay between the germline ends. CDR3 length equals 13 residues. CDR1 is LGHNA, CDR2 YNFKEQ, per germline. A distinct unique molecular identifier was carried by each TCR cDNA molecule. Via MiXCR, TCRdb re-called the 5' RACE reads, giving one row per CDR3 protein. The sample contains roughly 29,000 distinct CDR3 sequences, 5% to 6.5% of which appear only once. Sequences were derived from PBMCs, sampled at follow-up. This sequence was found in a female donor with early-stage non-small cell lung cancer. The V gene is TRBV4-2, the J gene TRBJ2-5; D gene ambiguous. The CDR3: CASSQVGVGTQYF. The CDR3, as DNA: TGTGCCAGCAGCCAAGTCGGTGTGGGGACCCAGTACTTC.